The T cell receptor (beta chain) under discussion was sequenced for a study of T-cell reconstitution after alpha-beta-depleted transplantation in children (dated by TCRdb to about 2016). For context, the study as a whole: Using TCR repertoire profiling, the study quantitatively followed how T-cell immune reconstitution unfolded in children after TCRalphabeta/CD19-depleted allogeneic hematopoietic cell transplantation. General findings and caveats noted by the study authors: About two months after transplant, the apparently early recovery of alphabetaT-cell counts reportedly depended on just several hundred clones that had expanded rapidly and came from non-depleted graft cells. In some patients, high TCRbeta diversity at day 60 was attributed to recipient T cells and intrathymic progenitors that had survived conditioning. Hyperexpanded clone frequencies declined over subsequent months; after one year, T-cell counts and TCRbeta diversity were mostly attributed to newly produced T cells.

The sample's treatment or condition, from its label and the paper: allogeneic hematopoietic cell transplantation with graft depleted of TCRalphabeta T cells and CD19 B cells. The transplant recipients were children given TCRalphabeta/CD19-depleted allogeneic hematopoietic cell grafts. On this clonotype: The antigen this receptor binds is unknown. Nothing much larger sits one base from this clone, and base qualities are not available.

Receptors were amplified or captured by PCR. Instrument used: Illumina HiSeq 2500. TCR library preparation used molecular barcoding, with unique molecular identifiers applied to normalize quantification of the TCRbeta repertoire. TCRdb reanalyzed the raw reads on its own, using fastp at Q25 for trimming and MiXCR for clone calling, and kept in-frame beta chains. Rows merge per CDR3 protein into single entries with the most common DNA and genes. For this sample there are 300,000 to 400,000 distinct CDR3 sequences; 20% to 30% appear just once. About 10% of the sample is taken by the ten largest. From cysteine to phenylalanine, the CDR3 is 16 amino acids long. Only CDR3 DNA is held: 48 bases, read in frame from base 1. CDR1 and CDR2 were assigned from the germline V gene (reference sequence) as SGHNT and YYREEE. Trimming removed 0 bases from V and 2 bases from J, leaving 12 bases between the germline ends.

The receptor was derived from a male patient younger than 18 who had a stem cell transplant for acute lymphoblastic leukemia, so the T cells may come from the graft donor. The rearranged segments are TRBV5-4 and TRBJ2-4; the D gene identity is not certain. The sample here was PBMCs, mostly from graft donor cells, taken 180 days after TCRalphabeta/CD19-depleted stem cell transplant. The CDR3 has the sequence CASSLDRYYSKNIQYF. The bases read TGTGCCAGCAGCTTGGATCGGTACTACTCCAAAAACATTCAGTACTTC.